This T cell receptor (beta chain) stems from a study of T cells in localized non-small cell lung cancer. Study findings and constraints: Longer overall survival associated with higher blood T cell density; shorter survival with higher adjacent-lung clonality.

Clones were sequenced by immunoSEQ multiplex PCR, and TCRdb holds only the in-frame ones, with some missing. In the table there are about 33,000 clones, roughly 90% of which are singletons. For this clone: The antigen is not known.

V trimming: 2 bases; J trimming: 14 bases; junction bases outside the gene matches: 12. The CDR3 extends over 15 amino acids. Germline CDR1 LNHNV, CDR2 YYDKDF (reference sequence). The chain joins TRBV15 to TRBJ2-1; 10 bases are shared with TRBD1. The receptor was isolated from a man between 40 and 70 years old with stage I lung adenocarcinoma. The material sequenced was peripheral blood, taken before any cancer treatment. Written as DNA, the CDR3 is TGTGCCACCAGCAGAACCGGGACAGGGGTAGCAGGGGAGTTCTTC. Its protein product is CATSRTGTGVAGEFF.